This entry concerns a single TCR beta chain. This sample was taken from a study of early T cells in non-severe SARS-CoV-2 infection. CDR1 is SGHNT and CDR2 is YYREEE in the germline V gene (reference sequence). This CDR3 contains 13 residues. Trimming shortened V by 5 bases and J by 6 bases, and 14 bases separated the two germline ends. Individual cDNA molecules received unique molecular identifiers. TCRdb used MiXCR to reprocess the 5' RACE reads, holding one entry per CDR3 protein. The sample holds roughly 23,000 distinct CDR3 sequences, more than 5% seen once. This TCR derives from an adult who was a healthcare worker with PCR-confirmed SARS-CoV-2 infection or an uninfected control (not recorded which). The specimen was whole blood, collected at baseline. The chain combines TRBV5-4 with TRBJ1-1; no reliable D call. CDR3 residues: CASSPGRRAEAFF. In DNA form, the CDR3 reads TGTGCCAGCAGTCCAGGCAGAAGGGCTGAAGCTTTCTTT. Filled out from reference TRBV5-4 and TRBJ1-1, the complete variable domain reads ETGVTQSPTHLIKTRGQQVTLRCSSQSGHNTVSWYQQALGQGPQFIFQYYREEENGRGNFPPRFSGLQFPNYSSELNVNALELDDSALYLCASSPGRRAEAFFGQGTRLTVV.